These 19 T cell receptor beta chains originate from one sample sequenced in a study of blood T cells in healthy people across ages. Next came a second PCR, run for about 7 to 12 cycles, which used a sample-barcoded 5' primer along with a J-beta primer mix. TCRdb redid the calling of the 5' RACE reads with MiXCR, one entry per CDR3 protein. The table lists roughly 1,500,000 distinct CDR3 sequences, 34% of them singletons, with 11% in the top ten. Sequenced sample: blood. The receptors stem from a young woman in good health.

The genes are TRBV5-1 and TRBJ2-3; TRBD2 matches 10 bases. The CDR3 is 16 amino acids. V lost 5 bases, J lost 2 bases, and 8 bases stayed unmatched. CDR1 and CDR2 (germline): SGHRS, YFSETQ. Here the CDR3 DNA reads TGCGCCAGCAGACAACGGCTAGCGGGGGTCACAGATACGCAGTATTTT. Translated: CASRQRLAGVTDTQYF.

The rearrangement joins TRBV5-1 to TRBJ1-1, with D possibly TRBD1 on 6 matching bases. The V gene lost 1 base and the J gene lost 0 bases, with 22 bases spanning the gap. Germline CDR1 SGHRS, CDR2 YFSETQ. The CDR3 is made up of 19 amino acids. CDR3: CASSLKTGLLRNMNTEAFF. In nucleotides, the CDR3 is TGCGCCAGCAGCTTGAAAACAGGGCTCCTTCGGAACATGAACACTGAAGCTTTCTTT.

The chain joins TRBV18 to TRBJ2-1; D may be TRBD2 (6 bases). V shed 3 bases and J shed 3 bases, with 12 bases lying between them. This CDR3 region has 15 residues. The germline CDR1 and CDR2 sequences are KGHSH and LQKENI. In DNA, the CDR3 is TGTGCCAGCTCACCTTGGAGGGAGGTCTACAATGAGCAGTTCTTC. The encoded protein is CASSPWREVYNEQFF. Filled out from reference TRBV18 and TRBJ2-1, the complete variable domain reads NAGVMQNPRHLVRRRGQEARLRCSPMKGHSHVYWYRQLPEEGLKFMVYLQKENIIDESGMPKERFSAEFPKEGPSILRIQQVVRGDSAAYFCASSPWREVYNEQFFGPGTRLTVL.

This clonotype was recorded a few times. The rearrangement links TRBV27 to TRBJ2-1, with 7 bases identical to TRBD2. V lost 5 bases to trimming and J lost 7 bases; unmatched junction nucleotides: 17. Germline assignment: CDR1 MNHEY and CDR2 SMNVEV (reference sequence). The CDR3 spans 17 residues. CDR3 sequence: CASSPHRGAMGGNEQFF. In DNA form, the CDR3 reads TGTGCCAGCAGTCCACACCGGGGAGCGATGGGAGGGAATGAGCAGTTCTTC.

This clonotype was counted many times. The CDR3 protein is CSVEESTTYEQYF. As DNA, the CDR3 is TGCAGCGTTGAAGAGAGCACGACCTACGAGCAGTACTTC. The rearrangement joins TRBV29-1 to TRBJ2-7; the D is unclear. The ends were cut back, 0 bases at V and 2 bases at J, with 8 bases in the middle. The CDR3 is 13 amino acids. Germline CDR1 is SQVTM and CDR2 is ANQGSEA.

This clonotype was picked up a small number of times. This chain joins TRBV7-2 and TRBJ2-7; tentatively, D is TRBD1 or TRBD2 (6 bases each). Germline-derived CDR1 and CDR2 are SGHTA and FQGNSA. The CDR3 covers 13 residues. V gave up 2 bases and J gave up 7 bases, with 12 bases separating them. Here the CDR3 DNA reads TGTGCCAGCAGCTTAATAGGGGGGTGGGAGCAGTACTTC. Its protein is CASSLIGGWEQYF.

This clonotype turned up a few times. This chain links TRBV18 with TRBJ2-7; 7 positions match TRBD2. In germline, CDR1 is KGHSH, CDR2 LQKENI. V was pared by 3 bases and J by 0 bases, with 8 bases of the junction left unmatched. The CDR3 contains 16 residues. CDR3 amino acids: CASSPYREGSSYEQYF. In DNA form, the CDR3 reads TGTGCCAGCTCACCGTATAGGGAGGGCAGCTCCTACGAGCAGTACTTC.

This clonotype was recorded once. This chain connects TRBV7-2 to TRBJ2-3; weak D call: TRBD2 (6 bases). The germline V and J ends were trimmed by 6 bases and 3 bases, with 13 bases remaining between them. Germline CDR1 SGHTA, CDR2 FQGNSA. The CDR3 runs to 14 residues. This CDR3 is CASRRPSATDTQYF. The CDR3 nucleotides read TGTGCCAGCAGAAGACCTAGCGCGACAGATACGCAGTATTTT.

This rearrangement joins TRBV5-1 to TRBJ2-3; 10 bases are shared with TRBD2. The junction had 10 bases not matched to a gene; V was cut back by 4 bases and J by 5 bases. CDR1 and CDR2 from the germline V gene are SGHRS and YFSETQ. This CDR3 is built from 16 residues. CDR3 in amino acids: CASSLAWTSGIDTQYF. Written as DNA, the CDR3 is TGCGCCAGCAGCCTAGCGTGGACTAGCGGAATAGATACGCAGTATTTT.

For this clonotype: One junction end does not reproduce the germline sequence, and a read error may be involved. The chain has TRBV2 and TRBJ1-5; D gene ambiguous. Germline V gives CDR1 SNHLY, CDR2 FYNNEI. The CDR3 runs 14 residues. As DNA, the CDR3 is TGTGCCAGCAGGGCTCAACAGAAAAATCAGCTCCAGCATTTT. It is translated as CASRAQQKNQLQHF.

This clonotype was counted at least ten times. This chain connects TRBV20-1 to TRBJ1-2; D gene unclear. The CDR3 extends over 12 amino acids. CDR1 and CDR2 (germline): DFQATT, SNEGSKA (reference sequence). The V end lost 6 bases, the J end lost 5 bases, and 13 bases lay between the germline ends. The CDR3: CSAVSPTYGYTF. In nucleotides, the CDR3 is TGCAGTGCAGTCAGCCCGACGTATGGCTACACCTTC.

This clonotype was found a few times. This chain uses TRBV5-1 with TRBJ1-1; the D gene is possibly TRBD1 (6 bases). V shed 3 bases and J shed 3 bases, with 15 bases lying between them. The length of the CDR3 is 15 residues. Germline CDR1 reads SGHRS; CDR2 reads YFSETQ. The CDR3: CASSWGSGEYTEAFF. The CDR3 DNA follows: TGCGCCAGCAGCTGGGGTTCAGGGGAGTACACTGAAGCTTTCTTT.

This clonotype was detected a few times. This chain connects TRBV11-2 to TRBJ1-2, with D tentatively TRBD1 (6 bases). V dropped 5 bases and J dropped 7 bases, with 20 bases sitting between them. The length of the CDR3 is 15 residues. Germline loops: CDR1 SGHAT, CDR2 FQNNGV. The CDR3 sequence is CASSRSWTEYGGYTF. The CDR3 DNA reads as TGTGCCAGCAGCCGGTCGTGGACAGAGTATGGTGGCTACACCTTC.

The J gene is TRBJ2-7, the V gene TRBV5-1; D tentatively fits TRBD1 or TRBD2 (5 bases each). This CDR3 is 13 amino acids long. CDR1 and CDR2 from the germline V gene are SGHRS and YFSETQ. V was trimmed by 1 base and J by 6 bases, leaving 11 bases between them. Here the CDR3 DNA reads TGCGCCAGCAGCTTGTTTGGGGGTAGCGAGCAGTACTTC. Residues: CASSLFGGSEQYF.

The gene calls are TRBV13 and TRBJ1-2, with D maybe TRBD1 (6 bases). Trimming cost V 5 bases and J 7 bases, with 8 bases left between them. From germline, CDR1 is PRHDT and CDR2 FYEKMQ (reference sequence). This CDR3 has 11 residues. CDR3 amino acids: CASSRGAGYTF. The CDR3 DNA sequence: TGTGCCAGCAGCCGGGGGGCTGGCTACACCTTC.

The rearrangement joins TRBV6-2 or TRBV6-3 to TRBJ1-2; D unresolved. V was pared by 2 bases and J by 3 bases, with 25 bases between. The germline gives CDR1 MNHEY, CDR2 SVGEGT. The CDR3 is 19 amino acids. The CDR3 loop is CASSYDSYDLRNSDYGYTF. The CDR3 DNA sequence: TGTGCCAGCAGTTACGATTCGTACGACCTCAGAAATTCGGACTATGGCTACACCTTC.

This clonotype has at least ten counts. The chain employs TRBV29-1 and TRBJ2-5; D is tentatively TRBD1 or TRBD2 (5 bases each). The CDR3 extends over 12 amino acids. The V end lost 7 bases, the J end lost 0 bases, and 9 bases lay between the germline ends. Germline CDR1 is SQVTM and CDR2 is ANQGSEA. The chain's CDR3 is CSAMGHQETQYF. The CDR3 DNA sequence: TGCAGCGCTATGGGACACCAAGAGACCCAGTACTTC. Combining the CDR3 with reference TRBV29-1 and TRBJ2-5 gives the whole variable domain SAVISQKPSRDICQRGTSLTIQCQVDSQVTMMFWYRQQPGQSLTLIATANQGSEATYESGFVIDKFPISRPNLTFSTLTVSNMSPEDSSIYLCSAMGHQETQYFGPGTRLLVL.

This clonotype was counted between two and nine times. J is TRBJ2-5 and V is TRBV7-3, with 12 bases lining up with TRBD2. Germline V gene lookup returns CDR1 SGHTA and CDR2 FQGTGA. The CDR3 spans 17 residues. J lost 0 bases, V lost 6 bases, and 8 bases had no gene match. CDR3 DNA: TGTGCCAGCAGGTTGTGGGGACTAGCGGGCAACCAAGAGACCCAGTACTTC. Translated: CASRLWGLAGNQETQYF.

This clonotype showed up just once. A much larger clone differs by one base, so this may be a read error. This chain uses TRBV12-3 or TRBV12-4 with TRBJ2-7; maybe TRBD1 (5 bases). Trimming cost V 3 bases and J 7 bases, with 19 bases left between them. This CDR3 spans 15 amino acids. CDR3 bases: TGTGCCAGCAGTTTTGGAGCAGGGCAGTCGTGGGAGCAGTACTTC. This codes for CASSFGAGQSWEQYF.